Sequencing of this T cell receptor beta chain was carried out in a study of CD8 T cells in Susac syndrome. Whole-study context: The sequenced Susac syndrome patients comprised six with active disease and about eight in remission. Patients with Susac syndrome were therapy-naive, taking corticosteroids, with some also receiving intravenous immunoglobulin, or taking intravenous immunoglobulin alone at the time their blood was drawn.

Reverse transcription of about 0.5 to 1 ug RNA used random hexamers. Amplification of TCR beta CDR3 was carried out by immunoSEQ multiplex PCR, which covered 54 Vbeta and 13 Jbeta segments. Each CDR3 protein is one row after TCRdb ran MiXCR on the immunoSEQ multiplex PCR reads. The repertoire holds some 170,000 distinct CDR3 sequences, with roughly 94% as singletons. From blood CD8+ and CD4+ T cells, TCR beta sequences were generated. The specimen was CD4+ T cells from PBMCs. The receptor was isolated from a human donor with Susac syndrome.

The CDR3 spells CASSHHRTGYGYTF. DNA of the CDR3: TGCGCCAGCAGTCACCACCGGACCGGCTATGGCTACACCTTC. This chain links TRBV23-1 with TRBJ1-2; D is unclear. TRBV23-1 is treated as an ORF (open reading frame) with a function not yet certain. This CDR3 has 14 residues. The V and J ends lost 3 bases and 4 bases respectively, with 12 bases between them.